This record looks at one T cell receptor (beta chain) sequence and its context. What it binds is not known. This entry comes from a study of T cells expressing NK-cell markers. The overall study: Sorted T-cell subsets CD3+CD56+NKG2C+, CD3+CD56+NKG2C- and CD3+CD56-NKG2C+ were TCR beta-sequenced. Eight donors were sequenced, of whom seven were HCMV-seropositive, while the remaining one was HCMV-seronegative.

TCRdb processed the 5' RACE reads again and assigns one entry to each CDR3 protein, with no DNA. The repertoire table contains about 160,000 distinct CDR3 sequences. The CDR3 spans 16 residues. Germline V gene lookup returns CDR1 SGHNT and CDR2 YYREEE (reference sequence). Study conclusions and caveats: In several donors, dominant CD3+CD56+NKG2C+ clonotypes ranked among the top 10 CD8+ clonotypes.

The clonotype originates from a woman between 18 and 70 years old in good health. This chain connects TRBV5-4 to TRBJ2-3; TCRdb reports TRBD1, a call that lacks DNA to check it against. The sample consisted of blood T cells: a sorted CD56 or NKG2C T cell subset, CD4+ or CD8+ T cells, or bulk PBMC T cells (not recorded which). The chain's CDR3 is CASSLPGHASTDTQYF.